The 25 T cell receptor beta chains below come from one sample, sequenced in a study of cytomegalovirus exposure and HLA in healthy donors. Sequenced by immunoSEQ multiplex PCR; TCRdb stores in-frame clones only, minus some. The sample includes approximately 100,000 clones, about 94% of them seen just once. Material: PBMCs. The receptor source for this set is a woman aged 25-40 years in good health and CMV-seropositive.

The chain couples TRBV30 to TRBJ1-5; 7 bases align to TRBD1. The CDR3 consists of 14 residues. The V and J ends lost 1 base and 3 bases, in that order; junction bases with no gene match: 3. Germline CDR1 reads GTSNPN; CDR2 reads SVGIG (reference sequence). The CDR3 protein is CAWSGGTDNQPQHF. The CDR3 DNA sequence: TGTGCCTGGAGTGGGGGGACAGACAATCAGCCCCAGCATTTT.

The genes are TRBV7-2 and TRBJ2-5; the D gene is possibly TRBD2 (5 bases). Per germline, CDR1 SGHTA and CDR2 FQGNSA. Trimming took 3 bases from V and 0 from J, leaving 11 bases between them. The CDR3 covers 15 residues. The CDR3 DNA reads TGTGCCAGCAGCTTTAACGGGATCCACCAAGAGACCCAGTACTTC. Its translation is CASSFNGIHQETQYF.

On this clone itself: The sample holds other DNA sequences that translate to the same CDR3. V usage is TRBV7-2 and J usage is TRBJ1-5; the D gene is possibly TRBD1 (6 bases). Trimming stripped 5 bases from V and 0 bases from J, with 8 bases between. Germline V gene data show CDR1 as SGHTA and CDR2 as FQGNSA. This CDR3 is built from 14 residues. The CDR3 here is CASSPDSSNQPQHF. The CDR3, as DNA: TGTGCCAGCAGCCCGGACAGTAGCAATCAGCCCCAGCATTTT.

This clone occurred a few times. J is TRBJ2-3 and V is TRBV29-1, with D possibly matching TRBD2 (5 bases). V was pared by 2 bases and J by 4 bases, with 7 bases between. This CDR3 contains 12 residues. Germline V lookup: CDR1 SQVTM, CDR2 ANQGSEA. CDR3 nucleotides: TGCAGCGTTGAACAAGCGGCAGATACGCAGTATTTT. As protein: CSVEQAADTQYF.

This rearrangement joins TRBV28 to TRBJ2-7; 9 bases are shared with TRBD1. This CDR3 contains 15 residues. The ends lost 5 bases at V and 3 bases at J; junction bases unmatched: 8. Looked up from germline, CDR1 is MDHEN and CDR2 is SYDVKM. The CDR3 DNA reads TGTGCCAGCAGTGGGGGACAGGGAGTATACTACGAGCAGTACTTC. It encodes CASSGGQGVYYEQYF.

The chain recombines TRBV25-1 with TRBJ1-1; a possible D gene is TRBD1 (5 bases). From germline, CDR1 is MGHDK and CDR2 SYGVNS. V lost 2 bases and J lost 4, with 17 bases in between. This CDR3 spans 16 amino acids. The DNA for the CDR3 is TGTGCCAGCAGTGAAAGGCTTCAGGGAAAGGCCACTGAAGCTTTCTTT. Protein sequence: CASSERLQGKATEAFF.

This chain connects TRBV30 to TRBJ2-3; 10 bases are a match to TRBD2. CDR3 length: 15 amino acids. V lost 3 bases to trimming and J lost 0 bases; unmatched junction nucleotides: 3. Germline V lookup: CDR1 GTSNPN, CDR2 SVGIG (reference sequence). In DNA, the CDR3 is TGTGCCTGGAGCGCGACTAGCGGGAGCACAGATACGCAGTATTTT. Protein sequence: CAWSATSGSTDTQYF.

J is TRBJ2-5 and V is TRBV4-3; 9 positions match TRBD2. The trim removed 3 bases at V and 5 bases at J, leaving 7 bases unmatched. CDR3 length: 15 residues. CDR1 is LGHNA and CDR2 is YSLEER in the germline V gene. The CDR3 DNA reads as TGCGCCAGCAGCCAGAGAGCGGGAGGTAGGGAGACCCAGTACTTC. Translating it yields CASSQRAGGRETQYF.

J is TRBJ2-3 and V is TRBV5-1; TRBD2 is a possible D gene (6 bases). CDR1 SGHRS and CDR2 YFSETQ come from the germline V gene. This CDR3 contains 16 residues. Deletions cut 0 bases from V and 0 bases from J, with 11 bases between. The DNA for the CDR3 is TGCGCCAGCAGCTTGGAGGTCGGGGGTAGCACAGATACGCAGTATTTT. Protein: CASSLEVGGSTDTQYF.

The rearrangement links TRBV11-1 to TRBJ2-1; D is unclear. Germline V gives CDR1 SGHAT, CDR2 FQDESV (reference sequence). The CDR3 runs to 17 residues. The ends were cut back, 1 base at V and 3 bases at J, with 16 bases in the middle. The CDR3 here is CASSLGGLADLYNEQFF. In nucleotides, the CDR3 is TGTGCCAGCAGCTTAGGTGGTTTAGCAGACCTCTACAATGAGCAGTTCTTC.

V usage is TRBV30 and J usage is TRBJ2-2; D might be TRBD2 (5 bases). V gave up 2 bases and J gave up 6 bases, with 19 bases separating them. Germline values: CDR1 GTSNPN, CDR2 SVGIG (reference sequence). The length of the CDR3 is 16 residues. The CDR3 sequence: CAWSKLRAPRAGELFF. The CDR3 nucleotides are TGTGCCTGGAGTAAACTCCGGGCCCCGAGGGCCGGGGAGCTGTTTTTT.

V is TRBV30 and J is TRBJ1-5; the match to TRBD1 covers 8 bases. V lost 2 bases and J lost 6; bases outside the gene matches: 6. Germline V CDR1 and CDR2: GTSNPN, SVGIG (reference sequence). There are 14 residues in the CDR3. Here the CDR3 DNA reads TGTGCCTGGAGTAGGACAGGGTTTGGTCAGCCCCAGCATTTT. This translates into CAWSRTGFGQPQHF.

The chain carries TRBV6-5 and TRBJ1-2, with a tentative D call TRBD1 (5 bases). The CDR3 is 15 amino acids. Trimming removed 2 bases from V and 4 bases from J, with 14 bases in between. Germline V gene sequence: CDR1 MNHEY, CDR2 SVGAGI. CDR3 amino acids: CASSYQGAVPYGYTF. The CDR3 DNA sequence: TGTGCCAGCAGTTACCAAGGGGCGGTCCCCTATGGCTACACCTTC.

The V call is TRBV7-2, the J call TRBJ2-1, with D perhaps matching TRBD1 (6 bases). This CDR3 is 16 amino acids long. Germline V gene sequence: CDR1 SGHTA, CDR2 FQGNSA. V was pared by 2 bases and J by 3 bases, with 14 bases between. This CDR3 is CASSLNRDTDYNEQFF. The CDR3 DNA is TGTGCCAGCAGCTTAAACCGGGACACCGACTACAATGAGCAGTTCTTC.

This chain connects TRBV19 to TRBJ2-2, with D uncertain. The CDR3 has 14 amino acids. CDR1 LNHDA and CDR2 SQIVND come from the germline V gene (reference sequence). Trimming pared 2 bases from V and 4 bases from J, leaving 8 bases between. CDR3 bases: TGTGCCAGTAGTATACTACAGAGCACCGGGGAGCTGTTTTTT. The encoded protein is CASSILQSTGELFF.

This chain joins TRBV7-2 and TRBJ2-2, with a weak D call TRBD1 (5 bases). V lost 2 bases and J lost 4, with 11 bases in between. Germline CDR1 SGHTA, CDR2 FQGNSA. The CDR3 spans 15 residues. CDR3 bases: TGTGCCAGCAGCTTACGGCCTCAGGGCACCGGGGAGCTGTTTTTT. Amino acid sequence: CASSLRPQGTGELFF. Variable domain in full (rest from reference TRBV7-2 and TRBJ2-2): GAGVSQSPSNKVTEKGKDVELRCDPISGHTALYWYRQSLGQGLEFLIYFQGNSAPDKSGLPSDRFSAERTGGSVSTLTIQRTQQEDSAVYLCASSLRPQGTGELFFGEGSRLTVL.

V usage is TRBV11-3 and J usage is TRBJ1-2; 7 bases align to TRBD1. Germline CDR1 reads SGHNT; CDR2 reads YENEEA. The CDR3 sequence is 16 residues long. Trimming at V came to 3 bases and at J to 1 base, leaving 8 bases not matched to a gene. The CDR3 protein is CASSLGDSSHNYGYTF. In nucleotides, the CDR3 is TGTGCCAGCAGCTTGGGGGACAGCTCCCATAACTATGGCTACACCTTC.

The rearrangement links TRBV4-1 to TRBJ2-1, with 14 bases aligning to TRBD2. CDR3 length: 17 amino acids. From germline, CDR1 is MGHRA and CDR2 YSYEKL. Trimming took 4 bases from V and 4 from J; bases not matched to a gene: 6. The CDR3 DNA reads as TGCGCCAGCAGCCTCCGGGGACTAGCGGGAGTGTACAATGAGCAGTTCTTC. Translating it yields CASSLRGLAGVYNEQFF.

This clone showed up just once. The rearrangement joins TRBV15 to TRBJ2-1; 11 bases are shared with TRBD2. V shed 3 bases, J shed 4 bases, and the junction held 5 bases outside the gene matches. CDR3 length: 16 amino acids. Germline CDR1 LNHNV, CDR2 YYDKDF (reference sequence). Here the CDR3 reads CATSRAGTSGYNEQFF. In nucleotides, the CDR3 is TGTGCCACCAGCAGGGCTGGGACTAGCGGTTACAATGAGCAGTTCTTC.

CDR3 DNA sequence: TGTGCCGGAGATAACGGGGGTACGGGTAATGAAAAACTGTTTTTT. This sequence encodes CAGDNGGTGNEKLFF. The J gene is TRBJ1-4, the V gene TRBV21-1. TRBV21-1 counts as a pseudogene. The CDR3 loop spans 15 amino acids.

The J gene is TRBJ2-7, the V gene TRBV7-2; 8 nucleotides align to TRBD1. The germline V gene has CDR1 SGHTA and CDR2 FQGNSA. This CDR3 region has 16 residues. V lost 5 bases and J lost 4; bases outside the gene matches: 13. CDR3 sequence: CASSIGTGATFYEQYF. The CDR3 nucleotides are TGTGCCAGCAGCATAGGGACAGGTGCTACCTTTTACGAGCAGTACTTC.

This chain connects TRBV18 to TRBJ1-5; D gene ambiguous. This CDR3 comprises 14 residues. Trimming pared 3 bases from V and 4 bases from J, leaving 10 bases between. The germline CDR1 and CDR2 sequences are KGHSH and LQKENI. For the CDR3, the DNA is TGTGCCAGCTCACCCGTACAGAGTAATCAGCCCCAGCATTTT. Translation gives CASSPVQSNQPQHF.

This chain connects TRBV9 to TRBJ2-2; 8 bases are a match to TRBD1. With 4 bases clipped from V and 5 bases from J, the junction kept 4 bases outside the gene matches. Per the germline V gene, CDR1 is SGDLS and CDR2 is YYNGEE. The CDR3 contains 14 residues. The CDR3 DNA reads as TGTGCCAGCAGCCCGACAGGGGCAACCGGGGAGCTGTTTTTT. Residues: CASSPTGATGELFF.

This rearrangement joins TRBV19 to TRBJ2-3, with TRBD1 matching over 8 bases. J was trimmed by 2 bases and V by 6 bases; bases with no gene match: 7. Per the germline V gene, CDR1 is LNHDA and CDR2 is SQIVND (reference sequence). The CDR3 runs 15 residues. This chain's CDR3 is CASSPTGVDTDTQYF. Here the CDR3 DNA reads TGTGCCAGTAGCCCGACAGGGGTGGACACAGATACGCAGTATTTT.

The V call is TRBV7-2, the J call TRBJ2-5; a possible D gene is TRBD2 (5 bases). This CDR3 is built from 16 residues. CDR1 and CDR2 from the germline V gene are SGHTA and FQGNSA. V lost 1 base, J lost 4 bases, and 16 bases lay in between. The CDR3 loop reads CASSLDPGNQRETQYF. The CDR3 nucleotides read TGTGCCAGCAGCTTAGACCCGGGGAATCAGAGAGAGACCCAGTACTTC.